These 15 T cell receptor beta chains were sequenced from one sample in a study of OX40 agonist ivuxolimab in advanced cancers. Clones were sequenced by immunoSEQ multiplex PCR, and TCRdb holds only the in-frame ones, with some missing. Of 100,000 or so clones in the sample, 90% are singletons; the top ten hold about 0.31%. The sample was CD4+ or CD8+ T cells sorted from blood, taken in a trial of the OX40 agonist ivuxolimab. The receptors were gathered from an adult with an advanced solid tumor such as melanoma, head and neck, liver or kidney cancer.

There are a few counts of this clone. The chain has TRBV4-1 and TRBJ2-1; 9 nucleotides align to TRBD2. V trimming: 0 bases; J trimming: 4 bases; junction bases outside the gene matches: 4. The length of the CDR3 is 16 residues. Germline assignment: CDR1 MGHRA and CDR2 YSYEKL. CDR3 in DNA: TGCGCCAGCAGCCAAGATTTAGCGGGAGCTTACAATGAGCAGTTCTTC. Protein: CASSQDLAGAYNEQFF.

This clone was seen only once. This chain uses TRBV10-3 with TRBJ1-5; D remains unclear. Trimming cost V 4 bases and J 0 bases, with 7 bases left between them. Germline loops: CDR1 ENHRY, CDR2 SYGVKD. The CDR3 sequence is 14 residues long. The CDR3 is CAISALDSNQPQHF. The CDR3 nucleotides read TGTGCCATCAGTGCTCTAGATAGCAATCAGCCCCAGCATTTT.

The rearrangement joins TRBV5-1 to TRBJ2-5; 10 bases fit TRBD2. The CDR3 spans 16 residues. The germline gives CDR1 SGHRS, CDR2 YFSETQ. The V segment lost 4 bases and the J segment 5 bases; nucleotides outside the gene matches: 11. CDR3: CASSRRGSGRSETQYF. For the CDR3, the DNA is TGCGCCAGCAGCCGTCGAGGTAGCGGGAGGTCGGAGACCCAGTACTTC.

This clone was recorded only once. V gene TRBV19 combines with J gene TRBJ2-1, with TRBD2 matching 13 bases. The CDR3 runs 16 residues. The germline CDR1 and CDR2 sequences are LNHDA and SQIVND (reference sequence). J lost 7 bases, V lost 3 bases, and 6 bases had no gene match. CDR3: CASSITGGLAGNEQFF. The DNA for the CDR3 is TGTGCCAGTAGTATTACTGGGGGACTAGCGGGGAATGAGCAGTTCTTC.

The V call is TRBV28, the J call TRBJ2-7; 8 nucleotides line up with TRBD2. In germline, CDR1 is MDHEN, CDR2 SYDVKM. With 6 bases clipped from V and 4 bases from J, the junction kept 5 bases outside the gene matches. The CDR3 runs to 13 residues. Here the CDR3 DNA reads TGTGCCAGCAGCTCGGGGGGGCCGTACGAGCAGTACTTC. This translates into CASSSGGPYEQYF.

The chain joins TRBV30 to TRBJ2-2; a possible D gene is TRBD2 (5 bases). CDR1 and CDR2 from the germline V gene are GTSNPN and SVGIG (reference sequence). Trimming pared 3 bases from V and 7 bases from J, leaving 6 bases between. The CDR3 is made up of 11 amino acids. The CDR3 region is CAWRRDGELFF. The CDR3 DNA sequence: TGTGCCTGGAGGAGGGACGGGGAGCTGTTTTTT.

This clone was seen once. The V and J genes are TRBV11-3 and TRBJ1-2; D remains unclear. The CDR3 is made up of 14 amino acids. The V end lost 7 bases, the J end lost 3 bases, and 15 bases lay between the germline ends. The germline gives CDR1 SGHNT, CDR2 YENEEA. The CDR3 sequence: CASKEVANYYGYTF. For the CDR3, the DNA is TGTGCCAGCAAGGAGGTGGCGAACTACTATGGCTACACCTTC.

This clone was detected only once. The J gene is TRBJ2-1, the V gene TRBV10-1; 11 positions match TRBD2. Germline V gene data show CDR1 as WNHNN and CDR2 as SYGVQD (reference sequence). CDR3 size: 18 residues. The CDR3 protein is CPQRDSGRAQSSYNEQFF. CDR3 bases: TGCCCCCAGAGGGATAGCGGGAGGGCCCAGAGCTCCTACAATGAGCAGTTCTTC.

Here the CDR3 reads CASRISDRGNTEAFF. The CDR3 DNA reads TGTGCCAGCAGAATAAGCGACAGGGGGAACACTGAAGCTTTCTTT. The V call is TRBV6-6, the J call TRBJ1-1, with 8 bases lining up with TRBD1. Germline assignment: CDR1 MNHNY and CDR2 SVGAGI (reference sequence). V lost 6 bases, J lost 1 base, and 7 bases stayed unmatched. This CDR3 region has 15 residues.

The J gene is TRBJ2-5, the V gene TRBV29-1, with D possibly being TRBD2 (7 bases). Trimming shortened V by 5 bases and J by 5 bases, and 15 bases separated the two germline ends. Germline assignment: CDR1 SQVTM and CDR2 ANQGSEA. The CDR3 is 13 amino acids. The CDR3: CSVPWGGWETQYF. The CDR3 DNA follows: TGCAGCGTTCCCTGGGGGGGCTGGGAGACCCAGTACTTC.

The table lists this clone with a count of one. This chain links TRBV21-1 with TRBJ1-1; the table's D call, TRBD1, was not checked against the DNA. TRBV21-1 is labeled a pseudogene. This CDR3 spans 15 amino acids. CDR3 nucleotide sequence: TGTGCCAGCAGCACTGTGGACATAGTGAACACTGAAGCTTTCTTT. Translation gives CASSTVDIVNTEAFF.

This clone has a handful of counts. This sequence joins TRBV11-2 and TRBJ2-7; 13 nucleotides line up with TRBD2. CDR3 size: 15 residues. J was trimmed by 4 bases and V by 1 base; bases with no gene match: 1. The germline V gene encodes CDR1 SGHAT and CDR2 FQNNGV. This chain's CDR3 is CASSLVLAGGYEQYF. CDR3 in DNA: TGTGCCAGCAGCTTAGTACTAGCGGGAGGGTACGAGCAGTACTTC.

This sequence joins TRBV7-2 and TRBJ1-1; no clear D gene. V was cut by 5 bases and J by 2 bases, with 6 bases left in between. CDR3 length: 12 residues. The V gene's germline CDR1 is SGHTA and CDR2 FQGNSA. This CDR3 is CASSRGNTEAFF. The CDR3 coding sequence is TGTGCCAGCAGCCGAGGAAACACTGAAGCTTTCTTT.

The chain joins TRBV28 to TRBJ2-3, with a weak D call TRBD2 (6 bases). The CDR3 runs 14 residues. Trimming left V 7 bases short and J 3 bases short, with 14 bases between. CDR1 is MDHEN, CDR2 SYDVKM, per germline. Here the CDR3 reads CASMVGGRTDTQYF. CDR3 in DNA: TGTGCCAGCATGGTCGGAGGGAGGACAGATACGCAGTATTTT.

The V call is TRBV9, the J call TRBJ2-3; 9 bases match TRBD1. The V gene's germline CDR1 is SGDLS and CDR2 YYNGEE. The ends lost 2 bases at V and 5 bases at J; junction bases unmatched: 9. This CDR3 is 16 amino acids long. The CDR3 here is CASSVRTGAERDTQYF. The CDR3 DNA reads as TGTGCCAGCAGCGTCCGGACAGGGGCGGAGAGAGATACGCAGTATTTT.